This is a list of T cell receptor beta chains from one sample in a study of blood T cell repertoires in COVID-19. Produced via immunoSEQ multiplex PCR; TCRdb's table is partial and in-frame only. Among 300,000 to 350,000 clones listed, about nine tenths were seen once. Sequenced: peripheral blood. These receptors were collected from a woman younger than 45 with COVID-19, enrolled during active disease. Each CDR3 is given with its conserved first and last residue. Each record gives: CDR3 length, clone size, V gene, D gene, J gene, CDR3 protein, CDR3 DNA. A D gene is named only where the DNA matches it firmly. Clone size is shown for a subset of rows, as once, few, many or a class of expanded clone.

CDR3 length: 17
clone size: NA
V gene: TRBV19
D gene: NA
J gene: TRBJ1-1
CDR3 protein: CASSIGSPPSRATEAFF
CDR3 DNA: TGTGCCAGTAGTATAGGGTCCCCCCCAAGCAGGGCGACTGAAGCTTTCTTT

CDR3 length: 16
clone size: NA
V gene: TRBV10-2
D gene: NA
J gene: TRBJ1-3
CDR3 protein: CASSEVRGSSGNTIYF
CDR3 DNA: TGCGCCAGCAGTGAGGTTCGGGGATCCTCTGGAAACACCATATATTTT

CDR3 length: 12
clone size: NA
V gene: TRBV5-1
D gene: NA
J gene: TRBJ2-1
CDR3 protein: CASRTNYNEQFF
CDR3 DNA: TGCGCCAGCCGGACTAATTACAATGAGCAGTTCTTC

CDR3 length: 12
clone size: NA
V gene: TRBV30
D gene: NA
J gene: TRBJ2-5
CDR3 protein: CAWSVASETQYF
CDR3 DNA: TGTGCCTGGAGTGTAGCCTCGGAGACCCAGTACTTC

CDR3 length: 15
clone size: NA
V gene: TRBV19
D gene: NA
J gene: TRBJ1-1
CDR3 protein: CASSLRVGGNTEAFF
CDR3 DNA: TGTGCCAGTAGCCTCAGAGTGGGGGGGAACACTGAAGCTTTCTTT

CDR3 length: 15
clone size: NA
V gene: TRBV28
D gene: TRBD1
J gene: TRBJ1-2
CDR3 protein: CASSTGPGTGYGYTF
CDR3 DNA: TGTGCCAGCAGTACTGGGCCGGGGACAGGCTATGGCTACACCTTC

CDR3 length: 14
clone size: once
V gene: TRBV6-1
D gene: NA
J gene: TRBJ1-4
CDR3 protein: CASSDGGLGEKLFF
CDR3 DNA: TGTGCCAGCAGTGATGGGGGGTTAGGCGAAAAACTGTTTTTT

CDR3 length: 14
clone size: NA
V gene: TRBV27
D gene: TRBD1
J gene: TRBJ1-2
CDR3 protein: CASSLGRGHHGYTF
CDR3 DNA: TGTGCCAGCAGTTTGGGCAGGGGGCATCACGGCTACACCTTC

CDR3 length: 16
clone size: NA
V gene: TRBV6-2/TRBV6-3
D gene: TRBD2
J gene: TRBJ2-7
CDR3 protein: CASSPRLAGGPREQYF
CDR3 DNA: TGTGCCAGCAGTCCCCGACTAGCGGGAGGGCCGAGGGAGCAGTACTTC

CDR3 length: 15
clone size: NA
V gene: TRBV5-4
D gene: TRBD1
J gene: TRBJ1-2
CDR3 protein: CASSWGQGTNYGYTF
CDR3 DNA: TGTGCCAGCAGCTGGGGACAGGGCACTAACTATGGCTACACCTTC

CDR3 length: 16
clone size: NA
V gene: TRBV5-1
D gene: TRBD2
J gene: TRBJ2-3
CDR3 protein: CASSSGLAGDTDTQYF
CDR3 DNA: TGCGCCAGCAGCTCAGGACTAGCGGGGGATACAGATACGCAGTATTTT

CDR3 length: 16
clone size: NA
V gene: TRBV19
D gene: TRBD1
J gene: TRBJ2-1
CDR3 protein: CASSRDRAVSYNEQFF
CDR3 DNA: TGTGCCAGTAGTAGGGACAGGGCGGTCTCCTACAATGAGCAGTTCTTC

CDR3 length: 16
clone size: NA
V gene: TRBV7-2
D gene: NA
J gene: TRBJ2-1
CDR3 protein: CASSFLGRIAVNEQFF
CDR3 DNA: TGTGCCAGCAGCTTTCTAGGGAGGATAGCCGTCAATGAGCAGTTCTTC